This T cell receptor (beta chain) was profiled in a study of T cells in Graves' hyperthyroidism and ophthalmopathy. On the study more broadly: Peripheral blood was drawn at first diagnosis, prior to all treatment.

The source material, RNA transcripts, was used to amplify TCR beta CDR3 regions. TCR CDR3 underwent first-round RT-PCR with the HTBI primer set. Via MiXCR, TCRdb re-called the multiplex PCR reads, giving one row per CDR3 protein. Of approximately 360,000 distinct CDR3 sequences in the sample, approximately 14% were seen once. This CDR3 is 15 amino acids long. Trimming shortened V by 6 bases and J by 0 bases, and 12 bases separated the two germline ends. Germline V gene lookup returns CDR1 MNHEY and CDR2 SVGEGT. The chain combines TRBV6-2 or TRBV6-3 with TRBJ2-1; D perhaps matches TRBD1 (5 bases). The receptor was isolated from a woman aged 18-29 years with Graves' hyperthyroidism that later progressed to Graves' ophthalmopathy. The sample consisted of blood. CDR3 DNA sequence: TGTGCCAGCAGCCCGACAGTAGTCTCCTACAATGAGCAGTTCTTC. Amino acids: CASSPTVVSYNEQFF.